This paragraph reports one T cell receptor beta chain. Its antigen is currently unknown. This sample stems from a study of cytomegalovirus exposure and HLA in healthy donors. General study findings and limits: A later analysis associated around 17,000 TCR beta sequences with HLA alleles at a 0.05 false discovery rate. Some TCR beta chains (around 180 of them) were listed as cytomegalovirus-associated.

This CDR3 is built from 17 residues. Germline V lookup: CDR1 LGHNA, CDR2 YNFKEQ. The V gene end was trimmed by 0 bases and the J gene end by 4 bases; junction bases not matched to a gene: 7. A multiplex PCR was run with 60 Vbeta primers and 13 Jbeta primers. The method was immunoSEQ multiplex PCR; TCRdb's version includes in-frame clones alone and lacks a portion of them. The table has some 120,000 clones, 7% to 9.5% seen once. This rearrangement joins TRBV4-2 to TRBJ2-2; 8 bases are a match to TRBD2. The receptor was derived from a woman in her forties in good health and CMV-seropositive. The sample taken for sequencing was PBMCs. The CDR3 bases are TGTGCCAGCAGCCAAGATACGCGGGGGGACGGCACCGGGGAGCTGTTTTTT. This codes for CASSQDTRGDGTGELFF.